The 9 T cell receptor beta chains below come from one sample, sequenced in a study of T cell repertoires in cytomegalovirus infection. TCRdb itself ran the reads through MiXCR, one entry per CDR3 protein. The sample shows over 150,000 distinct CDR3 sequences, about 15% of them seen only once. The sequencing input was PBMCs. The receptors were sampled from a human donor in good health (CMV status not recorded). Some clones in this sample may be carry-over from other donors' samples.

The table lists this clonotype with many counts. V gene TRBV11-2 combines with J gene TRBJ1-2; D unresolved. The CDR3 is 17 amino acids. Germline assignment: CDR1 SGHAT and CDR2 FQNNGV. The germline V and J ends were trimmed by 1 base and 4 bases, with 19 bases remaining between them. The CDR3 is CASSLGSGRTNLYGYTF. CDR3 DNA sequence: TGTGCCAGCAGCTTAGGGAGTGGACGGACTAATCTCTATGGCTACACCTTC. Combining the CDR3 with reference TRBV11-2 and TRBJ1-2 gives the whole variable domain EAGVAQSPRYKIIEKRQSVAFWCNPISGHATLYWYQQILGQGPKLLIQFQNNGVVDDSQLPKDRFSAERLKGVDSTLKIQPAKLEDSAVYLCASSLGSGRTNLYGYTFGSGTRLTVV.

The gene calls are TRBV29-1 and TRBJ1-5, with D unclear. V lost 4 bases to trimming and J lost 0 bases, with 10 bases between them. There are 14 residues in the CDR3. The germline gives CDR1 SQVTM, CDR2 ANQGSEA. The CDR3 region has the DNA TGCAGCGTTGGGGGTGGCGGTAGCAATCAGCCCCAGCATTTT. Its protein is CSVGGGGSNQPQHF.

This clonotype was counted at least ten times. The chain joins TRBV7-2 to TRBJ1-6; weak D call: TRBD1 (6 bases). This CDR3 comprises 15 residues. V shed 1 base and J shed 11 bases, with 15 bases lying between them. Germline loops: CDR1 SGHTA, CDR2 FQGNSA. CDR3 sequence (DNA): TGTGCCAGCAGCTTAGGGGGCAGGGGTTTGGCACCCCTCCACTTT. The encoded protein is CASSLGGRGLAPLHF. Complete variable domain (other parts from reference TRBV7-2 and TRBJ1-6): GAGVSQSPSNKVTEKGKDVELRCDPISGHTALYWYRQSLGQGLEFLIYFQGNSAPDKSGLPSDRFSAERTGGSVSTLTIQRTQQEDSAVYLCASSLGGRGLAPLHFGNGTRLTVT.

This clonotype was counted at least ten times. This sequence joins TRBV6-2 or TRBV6-3 and TRBJ2-7, with TRBD1 as a possible D gene (5 bases). The CDR3 length is 14 residues. Germline CDR1 MNHEY, CDR2 SVGEGT. V was trimmed by 7 bases and J by 3 bases, leaving 16 bases between them. The DNA of the CDR3 is TGTGCCAGCAACACCGGTTATAGGGGCTACGAGCAGTACTTC. It yields the protein CASNTGYRGYEQYF.

V usage is TRBV15 and J usage is TRBJ2-5; D tentatively fits TRBD1 or TRBD2 (5 bases each). Trimming pared 0 bases from V and 2 bases from J, leaving 13 bases between. Germline-derived CDR1 and CDR2 are LNHNV and YYDKDF (reference sequence). The CDR3 loop spans 16 amino acids. The CDR3 loop is CATSRDIGTNQETQYF. CDR3 coding DNA: TGTGCCACCAGCAGAGATATCGGGACGAATCAAGAGACCCAGTACTTC.

This clonotype was observed at least ten times. V and J are TRBV7-2 and TRBJ1-2, with unresolved D. This CDR3 is 13 amino acids long. The V and J ends lost 5 bases and 5 bases respectively, with 12 bases between them. Germline CDR1 and CDR2: SGHTA and FQGNSA. In DNA, the CDR3 is TGTGCCAGCAGCCTGACGTGGCAGTATGGCTACACCTTC. Its protein is CASSLTWQYGYTF.

The V gene is TRBV15, the J gene TRBJ2-7, with 7 bases fitting TRBD2. Germline V CDR1 and CDR2: LNHNV, YYDKDF (reference sequence). V was pared by 0 bases and J by 3 bases, with 8 bases of the junction left unmatched. The CDR3 loop spans 16 amino acids. The CDR3 spells CATSRERVAGSYEQYF. In DNA form, the CDR3 reads TGTGCCACCAGCAGAGAACGGGTAGCGGGTAGCTACGAGCAGTACTTC.

This clonotype was seen a few times. V gene TRBV6-5 combines with J gene TRBJ1-6; possibly TRBD1 for D (5 bases). V was shortened by 3 bases and J by 0 bases, with 12 bases between the two germline ends. The CDR3 totals 17 residues. Germline lookup yields CDR1 MNHEY and CDR2 SVGAGI. CDR3 sequence: CASSYFGASSYNSPLHF. CDR3 coding DNA: TGTGCCAGCAGTTATTTCGGGGCGAGCTCCTATAATTCACCCCTCCACTTT.

The V call is TRBV20-1, the J call TRBJ1-2; unclear D gene. This CDR3 spans 14 amino acids. V dropped 0 bases and J dropped 4 bases, with 12 bases sitting between them. Per germline, CDR1 DFQATT and CDR2 SNEGSKA (reference sequence). The CDR3 here is CSARDWGIVYGYTF. DNA of the CDR3: TGCAGTGCTAGAGATTGGGGTATAGTCTATGGCTACACCTTC.